The 4 T cell receptor beta chains below come from one sample, sequenced in a study of CD8+CD57+ T cells in acquired aplastic anemia. It was genomic DNA that served as the template for profiling TCR beta VDJ and CDR3. In TCRdb, the reads were re-called with MiXCR into one record per CDR3 protein. The repertoire includes some 140,000 distinct CDR3 sequences, less than 60% of them detected once, and around 12% sits in the top ten. Patients picked for sequencing had shown CD8+CD57+ cell expansion detected by flow cytometry. The sequenced material came from sorted CD4+, CD8+, or CD8+CD57+ T cells (not recorded which) from PBMCs. The source is a human donor with aplastic anemia.

Ten or more counts support this clonotype. This chain connects TRBV12-3 or TRBV12-4 to TRBJ2-5, with D hard to call. This CDR3 is 14 amino acids long. Trimming took 3 bases from V and 2 from J, leaving 10 bases between them. As DNA, the CDR3 is TGTGCCAGCAGTTTTTTTGAGTATCAAGAGACCCAGTACTTC. Translated: CASSFFEYQETQYF.

This clonotype was counted many times. The rearrangement uses TRBV4-1 and TRBJ2-3; TRBD1 agrees at 7 bases. This CDR3 is 13 amino acids long. Germline-derived CDR1 and CDR2 are MGHRA and YSYEKL. The V segment lost 3 bases and the J segment 4 bases; nucleotides outside the gene matches: 1. CDR3 coding DNA: TGCGCCAGCAGCCAGGGACAGTCAGATACGCAGTATTTT. As protein: CASSQGQSDTQYF.

The V gene is TRBV29-1, the J gene TRBJ2-1; 11 positions agree with TRBD2. CDR3 length equals 14 residues. From germline, CDR1 is SQVTM and CDR2 ANQGSEA. The chain's CDR3 is CSLALAGDYNEQFF. DNA for the CDR3: TGCAGTTTAGCACTAGCGGGGGATTACAATGAGCAGTTCTTC.

The chain joins TRBV25-1 to TRBJ1-1; D is possibly TRBD1 (5 bases). Germline V lookup: CDR1 MGHDK, CDR2 SYGVNS. The germline V and J ends were trimmed by 1 base and 6 bases, with 9 bases remaining between them. There are 13 residues in the CDR3. In DNA form, the CDR3 reads TGTGCCAGCAGTGAATGGGCGGGGGCTGAAGCTTTCTTT. Its translation is CASSEWAGAEAFF.